These 23 T cell receptor beta chains came from one sample sequenced in a study of T cell repertoires in cytomegalovirus infection. Their recognized antigens are unknown. MiXCR was run by TCRdb on the reads, yielding one entry per CDR3 protein. The sample shows 80,000 to 95,000 distinct CDR3 sequences, 25% to 35% of them seen only once. The sequences come from CD8+ T cells from cultured PBMCs, collected from culture after CMV antigen stimulation. These receptors were collected from a human donor in good health (CMV status not recorded). Some clones in this sample may be carry-over from other donors' samples.

This clonotype has a handful of counts. The chain is built from TRBV4-1 and TRBJ1-5; the match to TRBD1 covers 9 bases. Germline V CDR1 and CDR2: MGHRA, YSYEKL. The CDR3 has 15 residues. Unmatched junction bases numbered 5, after V lost 3 bases and J lost 5 bases. Here the CDR3 DNA reads TGCGCCAGCAGCCATGGGACAGGGCGAGATCAGCCCCAGCATTTT. Amino acid sequence: CASSHGTGRDQPQHF.

This clonotype was seen a few times. V and J are TRBV5-5 and TRBJ2-7; D unresolved. This CDR3 region has 12 residues. In germline, CDR1 is SGHKS, CDR2 YYEKEE (reference sequence). Trimming removed 3 bases at V and 3 bases at J, with 7 bases between. CDR3 in amino acids: CASSSTDYEQYF. The CDR3 nucleotides are TGTGCCAGCAGCTCAACGGACTACGAGCAGTACTTC.

This chain links TRBV19 with TRBJ1-6; D might be TRBD1 (5 bases). Germline CDR1 is LNHDA and CDR2 is SQIVND (reference sequence). The V end was cut by 4 bases, the J end by 0 bases, with 13 bases between. The CDR3 length is 17 residues. The CDR3, as DNA: TGTGCCAGTAGTAGGGACTTTGGGAGCTCCTATAATTCACCCCTCCACTTT. Translating gives CASSRDFGSSYNSPLHF.

This chain uses TRBV5-6 with TRBJ2-1; no reliable D call. The CDR3 is 12 residues long. Trimming took 0 bases from V and 8 from J, leaving 6 bases between them. Per the germline V gene, CDR1 is SGHDT and CDR2 is YYEEEE. CDR3 sequence (DNA): TGTGCCAGCAGCTTGGAAGAGCATGAGCAGTTCTTC. Translation gives CASSLEEHEQFF. Based on the CDR3 plus reference TRBV5-6 and TRBJ2-1, the full variable domain is DAGVTQSPTHLIKTRGQQVTLRCSPKSGHDTVSWYQQALGQGPQFIFQYYEEEERQRGNFPDRFSGHQFPNYSSELNVNALLLGDSALYLCASSLEEHEQFFGPGTRLTVL.

The chain combines TRBV19 with TRBJ1-5, with TRBD1 as a possible D gene (5 bases). V lost 3 bases and J lost 5, with 8 bases in between. The CDR3 is 13 amino acids. Germline V gene lookup returns CDR1 LNHDA and CDR2 SQIVND (reference sequence). CDR3 loop: CASSIGTYQPQHF. CDR3 DNA: TGTGCCAGTAGTATCGGGACGTATCAGCCCCAGCATTTT.

This sequence joins TRBV20-1 and TRBJ1-3; D call uncertain. CDR1 and CDR2 from the germline V gene are DFQATT and SNEGSKA (reference sequence). V was trimmed by 3 bases and J by 1 base, leaving 22 bases between them. The CDR3 is 18 residues long. CDR3 DNA: TGCAGTGCTAGTAAGGCAGGATCGATCTCCGATTCTGGAAACACCATATATTTT. Translating gives CSASKAGSISDSGNTIYF.

V usage is TRBV11-1 and J usage is TRBJ1-1; D is undetermined. V dropped 8 bases and J dropped 5 bases, with 15 bases sitting between them. CDR3 length: 13 residues. Germline CDR1 reads SGHAT; CDR2 reads FQDESV (reference sequence). The CDR3 nucleotides are TGTGCCAGCGGTTATACATTTGAAACTGAAGCTTTCTTT. Its translation: CASGYTFETEAFF.

This clonotype was seen many times. This sequence joins TRBV19 and TRBJ1-5; 11 positions agree with TRBD1. Germline V gene lookup returns CDR1 LNHDA and CDR2 SQIVND (reference sequence). The CDR3 spans 15 residues. Trimming took 6 bases from V and 3 from J; bases not matched to a gene: 4. CDR3: CASRSGQGVNQPQHF. CDR3 DNA: TGTGCCAGTAGATCGGGACAGGGGGTCAATCAGCCCCAGCATTTT.

This clonotype was counted many times. The J gene is TRBJ1-5, the V gene TRBV7-8; TRBD1 might be the D (5 bases). The germline gives CDR1 SGHVS, CDR2 FQNEAQ. The CDR3 sequence is 16 residues long. The germline V and J ends were trimmed by 1 base and 4 bases, with 14 bases remaining between them. CDR3 loop: CASSLEFRQLNQPQHF. In DNA form, the CDR3 reads TGTGCCAGCAGCTTAGAATTCCGACAGTTGAATCAGCCCCAGCATTTT.

This clonotype was observed a few times. The chain combines TRBV4-2 with TRBJ1-5; D unclear. V lost 0 bases to trimming and J lost 3 bases, with 12 bases between them. The CDR3 runs to 16 residues. Per the germline V gene, CDR1 is LGHNA and CDR2 is YNFKEQ. DNA for the CDR3: TGTGCCAGCAGCCAAGATGGGAGCGTTACCAATCAGCCCCAGCATTTT. Translation: CASSQDGSVTNQPQHF.

This clonotype came up many times. The chain couples TRBV6-2 or TRBV6-3 to TRBJ2-5; TRBD2 is a possible D gene (5 bases). Deletions cut 6 bases from V and 5 bases from J, with 13 bases between. The CDR3 loop spans 13 amino acids. Germline assignment: CDR1 MNHEY and CDR2 SVGEGT. The CDR3 sequence: CASRYRGTETQYF. For the CDR3, the DNA is TGTGCCAGCAGATACCGGGGAACGGAGACCCAGTACTTC.

This clonotype was recorded many times. This sequence joins TRBV5-6 and TRBJ1-2, with TRBD1 matching over 7 bases. The CDR3 has 15 amino acids. The V and J ends lost 3 bases and 7 bases, in that order; junction bases with no gene match: 12. CDR1 SGHDT and CDR2 YYEEEE come from the germline V gene. CDR3 DNA sequence: TGTGCCAGCAGCTCGATGGACAGGTTTGTGGGTGGCTACACCTTC. This encodes CASSSMDRFVGGYTF.

V gene TRBV12-3 or TRBV12-4 combines with J gene TRBJ2-3, with TRBD2 matching 7 bases. There are 15 residues in the CDR3. J was trimmed by 4 bases and V by 4 bases; bases with no gene match: 8. The CDR3 loop is CASSSLAIWADTQYF. The CDR3, as DNA: TGTGCCAGCAGTTCACTAGCGATTTGGGCAGATACGCAGTATTTT.

This clonotype was observed a single time. The junction departs from the called germline gene at one end, perhaps through a read error. V gene TRBV4-1 combines with J gene TRBJ2-7, with D perhaps matching TRBD2 (5 bases). Per germline, CDR1 MGHRA and CDR2 YSYEKL. The CDR3 extends over 16 amino acids. CDR3 region: CASSQDRSAASYEQYF. CDR3 nucleotides: TGTGCCAGCAGCCAAGATCGTAGCGCGGCCTCCTACGAGCAGTACTTC.

This clonotype was counted only a few times. Its ends do not fully match the called genes, so a read error is possible. V and J are TRBV20-1 and TRBJ2-1; TRBD2 agrees at 11 bases. CDR1 is DFQATT, CDR2 SNEGSKA, per germline (reference sequence). The CDR3 contains 16 residues. CDR3 DNA sequence: TGCAGTGCCTCGGAGGCACTAGCGGGGGTCTCCAATGTGCAGTTCTTC. Translation gives CSASEALAGVSNVQFF.

This chain links TRBV7-6 with TRBJ1-4; D call uncertain. The V end was cut by 5 bases, the J end by 5 bases, with 15 bases between. Germline CDR1 and CDR2: SGHVS and FNYEAQ. The CDR3 covers 15 residues. The DNA for the CDR3 is TGTGCCAGCAGCACGCAGCCACCCGGGAATGAAAAACTGTTTTTT. It specifies CASSTQPPGNEKLFF.

This clonotype was found a few times. This chain joins TRBV4-1 and TRBJ1-1; D possibly corresponds to TRBD1 (5 bases). V was clipped by 1 base and J by 5 bases, with 11 bases between them. Germline V gives CDR1 MGHRA, CDR2 YSYEKL. The CDR3 length is 14 residues. The DNA for the CDR3 is TGCGCCAGCAGCCAAGTGCAGGGAGGAACTGAAGCTTTCTTT. Its translation is CASSQVQGGTEAFF.

The rearrangement links TRBV12-3 or TRBV12-4 to TRBJ2-5; D not certain. The CDR3 contains 13 residues. The germline V and J ends were trimmed by 3 bases and 2 bases, with 7 bases remaining between them. The CDR3 DNA reads as TGTGCCAGCAGTTTTAATCAACAAGAGACCCAGTACTTC. It specifies CASSFNQQETQYF.

Note on this clonotype: A much larger clonotype is one base distant, so this may be a read error. The chain combines TRBV19 with TRBJ1-1; D is possibly TRBD1 (5 bases). The germline V gene encodes CDR1 LNHDA and CDR2 SQIVND (reference sequence). The CDR3 loop spans 13 amino acids. Trimming cost V 0 bases and J 11 bases, with 13 bases left between them. For the CDR3, the DNA is TGTGCCAGTAGTATAGATCATCAGGGCGATGCTTTCTTT. Protein product: CASSIDHQGDAFF.

This clonotype showed up many times. This CDR3 reads CASSQTGYYGYTF. In DNA, the CDR3 is TGTGCCAGCAGTCAGACAGGTTACTATGGCTACACCTTC. The chain uses TRBV27 and TRBJ1-2, with D possibly being TRBD1 (6 bases). Trimming shortened V by 5 bases and J by 3 bases, and 10 bases separated the two germline ends. The CDR3 loop spans 13 amino acids. Germline values: CDR1 MNHEY, CDR2 SMNVEV (reference sequence).

In this sample, this clonotype turned up a few times. This chain links TRBV27 with TRBJ2-2; possible D gene TRBD1, 5 bases. Germline CDR1 and CDR2: MNHEY and SMNVEV (reference sequence). Trimming removed 2 bases from V and 4 bases from J, with 11 bases in between. The CDR3 runs 15 residues. The CDR3 bases are TGTGCCAGCAGTTTAGTGGACACCTCCACCGGGGAGCTGTTTTTT. Its translation is CASSLVDTSTGELFF.

This clonotype was seen more than once but under ten times. This chain uses TRBV12-3 or TRBV12-4 with TRBJ2-6; D unclear. The V end was cut by 8 bases, the J end by 1 base, with 12 bases between. The CDR3 totals 15 residues. The CDR3 bases are TGTGCCAGCGGAGAGACTTTGTCTGGGGCCAACGTCCTGACTTTC. This translates into CASGETLSGANVLTF.

J is TRBJ2-1 and V is TRBV7-3; D unclear. In germline, CDR1 is SGHTA, CDR2 FQGTGA. The CDR3 consists of 15 residues. V was cut by 1 base and J by 7 bases, with 14 bases left in between. The CDR3, as DNA: TGTGCCAGCAGCTTAATTCCGACTTCCGGTAATGAGCAGTTCTTC. This translates into CASSLIPTSGNEQFF.